What follows is one T cell receptor (beta chain) and its context. Its antigen is still unknown. In germline, CDR1 is SGHRS, CDR2 YFSETQ. After removal of 3 bases from V and 5 bases from J, the junction contained 9 bases not matched to a gene. The CDR3 spans 17 residues. Assay used: immunoSEQ multiplex PCR; TCRdb lists only in-frame clones, some missing. There are roughly 86,000 clones in the sample; roughly 87% occur only once, and under 0.85% lies in the top ten. The data were obtained in a study of radiotherapy plus CTLA-4 blockade in lung cancer. Study details: Overall, roughly 17% of patients showed an objective response, while over 30% attained disease control.

Focal radiation plus CTLA-4 blockade with ipilimumab was administered to patients who had chemo-refractory metastatic non-small-cell lung cancer. Study findings and constraints: An expansion of tumor-derived TCR clones occurred in blood after radiotherapy plus ipilimumab. The best predictor of response was reported to be early blood T cell clone dynamics, with interferon-beta.

The clonotype originates from a human donor with non-small cell lung cancer who had stable disease on radiotherapy plus ipilimumab. The source was peripheral blood, collected from a patient treated with radiotherapy plus ipilimumab. This chain connects TRBV5-1 to TRBJ2-7, with 15 bases identical to TRBD2. CDR3 region: CASSSGLAGGWGHEQYF. In DNA, the CDR3 is TGCGCCAGCAGCTCGGGACTAGCGGGAGGCTGGGGCCACGAGCAGTACTTC.